The entry below describes one TCR beta chain. The data derive from a study of blood T cell repertoires in COVID-19. Study details: Sites in the United States, Italy and Spain provided acute and convalescent COVID-19 samples. Sources were T cells, B-cell-depleted T cells, or PBMCs; the material itself was cDNA or gDNA.

Authors' data handling: Reference gene primer amplification gave estimated nucleated cell counts. Some clones are missing from TCRdb's copy, which holds only in-frame ones; the method was immunoSEQ multiplex PCR. That table furnishes V, J and clone size, whereas the DNA furnished D and trimming. The table has about 120,000 clones, over 75% seen once. Germline assignment: CDR1 SGHDT and CDR2 YYEEEE. Trimming cost V 4 bases and J 3 bases; bases outside gene matches: 8. The CDR3 consists of 16 residues. Material: peripheral blood. The TCR comes from a man aged 60-69 years with acute or convalescent COVID-19. This chain connects TRBV5-6 to TRBJ2-1, with TRBD2 identical over 9 bases. CDR3 sequence reads: CASSTVAGERYNEQFF. The CDR3 DNA reads TGTGCCAGCAGCACTGTAGCGGGAGAGCGCTACAATGAGCAGTTCTTC.